The rows below give T cell receptor beta chains drawn from one sample of a study of shared clonotypes between healthy human individuals. Measured with immunoSEQ multiplex PCR; TCRdb has only the in-frame clones, and not every one. The sample shows over a million clones, 70% to 80% of them seen only once. The sequencing sample was made of memory CD4+ T cells from PBMCs. Every receptor here comes from a man aged 18-30 years in good health. Some clones in this sample may be carry-over from other donors' samples. Each CDR3 is given with its conserved first and last residue.

j_call v_call cdr3_aa
TRBJ1-2 TRBV28 CASSFGGNYGYTF
TRBJ2-5 TRBV7-3 CASSPRASGETQYF
TRBJ1-3 TRBV7-9 CASSETTLYSGNTIYF
TRBJ1-5 TRBV28 CASRTGQGIYQPQHF
TRBJ2-3 TRBV7-2 CASSFSEGTDTQYF
TRBJ1-2 TRBV5-5 CASSFLDREDYGYTF
TRBJ2-7 TRBV6-1 CASWPRVEEREQYF
TRBJ2-2 TRBV5-1 CASSLQGDGELFF
TRBJ1-4 TRBV5-1 CASSMGTGNEKLFF
TRBJ2-2 TRBV21-1 CASSPGRLNSGELFF
TRBJ2-3 TRBV2 CASTPGGGLDTQYF
TRBJ2-5 TRBV28 CASSPPSGGRGETQYF
TRBJ1-2 TRBV4-1 CASSQDRSLGGYTF
TRBJ2-7 TRBV2 CASSFGDPADEQYF
TRBJ2-3 TRBV4-3 CASSQREGAVGTDTQYF
TRBJ1-1 TRBV5-1 CASSHTAGQSNTEAFF
TRBJ2-7 TRBV7-9 CASSLNSGIAEQYF
TRBJ2-5 TRBV7-2 CASSSRLAEETQYF
TRBJ1-2 TRBV20-1 CSAMDNYGYTF
TRBJ2-3 TRBV5-4 CARRVAGGSTDTQYF
TRBJ1-2 TRBV29-1 CSGGGTLGGGYTF